The source of this TCR beta chain is a study of T-cell reconstitution after alpha-beta-depleted transplantation in children. As it was prepared, the TCRbeta library received unique molecular identifiers. A single record per CDR3 protein comes from TCRdb applying MiXCR to the PCR reads. There are a few hundred thousand distinct CDR3 sequences in the sample; around 13% occur only once, and approximately 5.4% lies in the top ten. Looked up from germline, CDR1 is SGHTA and CDR2 is FQGNSA. This CDR3 is 16 amino acids long. The V and J ends lost 4 bases and 2 bases, in that order; junction bases with no gene match: 3. This clonotype was seen a few times.

This chain links TRBV7-2 with TRBJ2-3; the match to TRBD2 covers 13 bases. Sequenced material: PBMCs from the stem cell graft donor, taken from the stem cell graft. This clonotype was sampled from a human donor who donated a stem cell graft to a child with combined immunodeficiency. The CDR3 protein is CASSSGLAGVTDTQYF. The CDR3 nucleotides read TGTGCCAGCAGCTCCGGACTAGCGGGAGTCACAGATACGCAGTATTTT.